A single count supports the clone carrying this T cell receptor (beta chain). The entry originates in a study of blood T cells in healthy people across ages. Primers used in a second PCR of about 6 to 11 cycles were a sample-barcoded 5' primer and a J-beta primer mix. One entry per CDR3 protein, called by TCRdb with MiXCR from the 5' RACE reads. The sample consists of 700,000 to 850,000 distinct CDR3 sequences, roughly 50% of them appearing once. Between the trimmed V and J ends, which lost 10 bases and 10 bases, there was a span of 13 bases. The CDR3 contains 10 residues. The rearrangement joins TRBV12-3 or TRBV12-4 to TRBJ1-1, with D possibly being TRBD1 (5 bases). The material sequenced was blood. The TCR was taken from an elderly man in good health. CDR3 sequence: CATRRGRAFF. The DNA for the CDR3 is TGTGCCACCCGACGGGGCAGAGCTTTCTTT.